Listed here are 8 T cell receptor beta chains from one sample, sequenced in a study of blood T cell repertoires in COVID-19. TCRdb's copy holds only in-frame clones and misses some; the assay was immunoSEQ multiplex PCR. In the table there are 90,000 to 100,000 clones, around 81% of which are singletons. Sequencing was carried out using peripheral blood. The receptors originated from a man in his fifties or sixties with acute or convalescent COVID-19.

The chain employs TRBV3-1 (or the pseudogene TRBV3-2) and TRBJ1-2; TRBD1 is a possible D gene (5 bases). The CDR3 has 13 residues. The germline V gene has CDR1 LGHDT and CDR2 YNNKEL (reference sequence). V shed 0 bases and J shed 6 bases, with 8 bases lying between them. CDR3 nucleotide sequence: TGTGCCAGCAGCCAAGATACCAGGGATGGCTACACCTTC. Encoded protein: CASSQDTRDGYTF.

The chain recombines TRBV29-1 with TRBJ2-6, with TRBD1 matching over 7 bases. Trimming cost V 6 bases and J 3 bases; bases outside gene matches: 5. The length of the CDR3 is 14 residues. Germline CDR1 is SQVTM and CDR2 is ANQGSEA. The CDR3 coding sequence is TGCAGCGTCCACAGGGGCGGTGGGGCCAACGTCCTGACTTTC. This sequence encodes CSVHRGGGANVLTF.

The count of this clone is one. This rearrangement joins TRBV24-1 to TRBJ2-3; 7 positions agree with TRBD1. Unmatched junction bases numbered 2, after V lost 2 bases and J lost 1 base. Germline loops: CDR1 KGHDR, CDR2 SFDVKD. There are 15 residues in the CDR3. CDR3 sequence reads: CATSDWGTGTDTQYF. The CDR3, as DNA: TGTGCCACCAGTGATTGGGGGACAGGCACAGATACGCAGTATTTT.

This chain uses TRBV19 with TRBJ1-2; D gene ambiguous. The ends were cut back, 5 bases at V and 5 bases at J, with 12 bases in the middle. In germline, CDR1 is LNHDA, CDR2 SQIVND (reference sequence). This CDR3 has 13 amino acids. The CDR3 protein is CASSPPGGYGYTF. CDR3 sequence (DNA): TGTGCCAGTAGTCCCCCGGGAGGGTATGGCTACACCTTC.

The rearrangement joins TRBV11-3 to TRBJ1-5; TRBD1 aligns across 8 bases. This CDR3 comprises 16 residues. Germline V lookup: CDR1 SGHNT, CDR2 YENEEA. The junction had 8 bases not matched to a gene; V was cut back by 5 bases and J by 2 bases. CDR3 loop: CASSAPGTGGNQPQHF. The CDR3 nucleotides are TGTGCCAGCAGCGCGCCCGGGACAGGAGGCAATCAGCCCCAGCATTTT. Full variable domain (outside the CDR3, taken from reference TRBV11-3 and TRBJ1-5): EAGVVQSPRYKIIEKKQPVAFWCNPISGHNTLYWYLQNLGQGPELLIRYENEEAVDDSQLPKDRFSAERLKGVDSTLKIQPAELGDSAVYLCASSAPGTGGNQPQHFGDGTRLSIL.

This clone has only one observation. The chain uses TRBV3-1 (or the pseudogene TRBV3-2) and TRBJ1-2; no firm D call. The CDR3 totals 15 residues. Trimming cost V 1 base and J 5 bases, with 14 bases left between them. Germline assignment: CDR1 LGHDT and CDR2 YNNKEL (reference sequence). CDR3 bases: TGTGCCAGCAGCCAAGGGTACAGAGAAGCTTATGGCTACACCTTC. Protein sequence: CASSQGYREAYGYTF.

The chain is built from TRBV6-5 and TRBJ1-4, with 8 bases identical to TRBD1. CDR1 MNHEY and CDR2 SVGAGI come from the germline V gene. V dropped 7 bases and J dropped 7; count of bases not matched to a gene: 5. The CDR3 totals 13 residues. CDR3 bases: TGTGCCAGCACCTGGACAGGGAGTGAAAAACTGTTTTTT. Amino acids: CASTWTGSEKLFF.

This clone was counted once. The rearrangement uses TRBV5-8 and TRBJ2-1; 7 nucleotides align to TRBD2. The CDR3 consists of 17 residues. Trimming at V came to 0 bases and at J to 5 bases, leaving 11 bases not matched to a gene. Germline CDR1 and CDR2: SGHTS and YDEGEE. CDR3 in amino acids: CASSLAWGSGTNNEQFF. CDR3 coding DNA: TGTGCCAGCAGCTTGGCCTGGGGAAGCGGGACGAACAATGAGCAGTTCTTC. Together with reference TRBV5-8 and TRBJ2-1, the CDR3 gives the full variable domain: EAGVTQSPTHLIKTRGQQATLRCSPISGHTSVYWYQQALGLGLQFLLWYDEGEERNRGNFPPRFSGRQFPNYSSELNVNALELEDSALYLCASSLAWGSGTNNEQFFGPGTRLTVL.